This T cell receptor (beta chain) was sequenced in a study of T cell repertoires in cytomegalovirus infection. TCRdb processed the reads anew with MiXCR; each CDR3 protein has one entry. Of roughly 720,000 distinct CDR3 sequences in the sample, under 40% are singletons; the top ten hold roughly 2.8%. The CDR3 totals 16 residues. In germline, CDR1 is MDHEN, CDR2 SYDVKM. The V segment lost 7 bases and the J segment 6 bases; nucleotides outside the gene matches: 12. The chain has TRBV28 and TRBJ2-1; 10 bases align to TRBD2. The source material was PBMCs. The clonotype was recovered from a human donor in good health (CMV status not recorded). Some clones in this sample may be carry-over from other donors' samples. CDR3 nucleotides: TGTGCCAGCAATGCTTACTCGGGACTAGCGTTCAATGAGCAGTTCTTC. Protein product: CASNAYSGLAFNEQFF.